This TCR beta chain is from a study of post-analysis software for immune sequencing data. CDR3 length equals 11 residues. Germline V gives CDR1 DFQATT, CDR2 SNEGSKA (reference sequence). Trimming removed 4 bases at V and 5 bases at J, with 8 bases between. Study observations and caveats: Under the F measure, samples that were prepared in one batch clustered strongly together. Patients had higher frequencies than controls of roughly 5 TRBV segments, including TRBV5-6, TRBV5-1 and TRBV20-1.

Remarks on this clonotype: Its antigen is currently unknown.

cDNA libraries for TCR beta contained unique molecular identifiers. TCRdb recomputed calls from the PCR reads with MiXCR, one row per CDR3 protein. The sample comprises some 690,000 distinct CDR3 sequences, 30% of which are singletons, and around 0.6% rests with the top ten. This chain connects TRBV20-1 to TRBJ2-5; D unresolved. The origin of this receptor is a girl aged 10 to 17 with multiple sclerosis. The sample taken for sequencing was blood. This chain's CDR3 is CSATYGETQYF. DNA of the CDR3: TGCAGTGCTACGTACGGGGAGACCCAGTACTTC.